The rows below give T cell receptor beta chains drawn from one sample of a study of T cells in localized non-small cell lung cancer. TCRdb keeps only in-frame clones here, not all; method: immunoSEQ multiplex PCR. The table has roughly 2,000 clones, roughly 24% seen once. Here the sequenced sample was normal lung tissue next to the tumor, taken before any cancer treatment. Source of these receptors: a male donor at least 60 years old with stage I lung adenocarcinoma. Both conserved end residues are part of each CDR3. The D gene is left open where the match is weak. Part of the rows lack a size; the others show once, few, many or a class for expanded clones.

d_call: TRBD2; v_call: TRBV6-8; j_call: TRBJ2-1; clone_size: NA; cdr3_nt: TGTGCCAGCAGTTCTCTAGCGGGAGCCATCAATGAGCAGTTCTTC; cdr3_aa: CASSSLAGAINEQFF
d_call: NA; v_call: TRBV23-1; j_call: TRBJ1-4; clone_size: few; cdr3_nt: TGCGCCAGCACCGCAGGAGGGTCTAATGAAAAACTGTTTTTT; cdr3_aa: CASTAGGSNEKLFF
d_call: TRBD2; v_call: TRBV15; j_call: TRBJ2-3; clone_size: few; cdr3_nt: TGTGCCACCAGCAGAGATTCTAGCGGGAGACATCTCCCCAGCACAGATACGCAGTATTTT; cdr3_aa: CATSRDSSGRHLPSTDTQYF
d_call: NA; v_call: TRBV15; j_call: TRBJ2-3; clone_size: few; cdr3_nt: TGTGCCACCAGCCTCCGGACAGGCACAGATACGCAGTATTTT; cdr3_aa: CATSLRTGTDTQYF
d_call: NA; v_call: TRBV28; j_call: TRBJ1-3; clone_size: medium-sized; cdr3_nt: TGTGCCAGCATTAACCGGGCGTTGGGAAACACCATATATTTT; cdr3_aa: CASINRALGNTIYF
d_call: TRBD2; v_call: TRBV19; j_call: TRBJ2-5; clone_size: NA; cdr3_nt: TGTGCCAGTAGTCCGGGAGGGGAGGAGACCCAGTACTTC; cdr3_aa: CASSPGGEETQYF
d_call: NA; v_call: TRBV28; j_call: TRBJ2-7; clone_size: NA; cdr3_nt: TGTGCCAGCAGCCCAGGGGGGGCCCCCTACGAGCAGTACTTC; cdr3_aa: CASSPGGAPYEQYF
d_call: TRBD1; v_call: TRBV11-3; j_call: TRBJ2-2; clone_size: large; cdr3_nt: TGTGCCAGCAGCTTGCCCCGGGACAGTATTATCGGGGAGCTGTTTTTT; cdr3_aa: CASSLPRDSIIGELFF
d_call: NA; v_call: TRBV18; j_call: TRBJ2-7; clone_size: NA; cdr3_nt: TGTGCCAGCTCACCCAATTTCTCCTACGAGCAGTACTTC; cdr3_aa: CASSPNFSYEQYF
d_call: NA; v_call: TRBV18; j_call: TRBJ1-1; clone_size: NA; cdr3_nt: TGTGCCAGCTCCCCAGGACTGGGAGAAGCTTTCTTT; cdr3_aa: CASSPGLGEAFF